One and the same sample provided the 2 T cell receptor beta chains below, sequenced in a study of T cell responses to AZD1222 COVID-19 vaccine. Here immunoSEQ multiplex PCR was the method, and the copy in TCRdb shows in-frame clones only, minus some. The sample has about 180,000 clones, around 90% seen once. Sequences were derived from peripheral blood, sampled 28 days after the second AZD1222 dose. The origin of the receptors is an adult who received the AZD1222 COVID-19 vaccine.

The chain joins TRBV4-2 to TRBJ2-6; the match to TRBD1 covers 7 bases. J lost 0 bases, V lost 4 bases, and 9 bases had no gene match. The CDR3 contains 18 residues. The germline V gene encodes CDR1 LGHNA and CDR2 YNFKEQ. CDR3 DNA sequence: TGTGCCAGCAGCCGAGAGGGACAGATTTCCTCTGGGGCCAACGTCCTGACTTTC. Protein: CASSREGQISSGANVLTF.

The rearrangement uses TRBV14 and TRBJ2-7; 7 nucleotides match TRBD1. The CDR3 extends over 13 amino acids. CDR1 and CDR2 (germline): SGHDN, FVKESK. V lost 3 bases and J lost 6; bases outside the gene matches: 5. DNA for the CDR3: TGTGCCAGCAGCCAGCTCGACAGGGCCGAGCAGTACTTC. This codes for CASSQLDRAEQYF.